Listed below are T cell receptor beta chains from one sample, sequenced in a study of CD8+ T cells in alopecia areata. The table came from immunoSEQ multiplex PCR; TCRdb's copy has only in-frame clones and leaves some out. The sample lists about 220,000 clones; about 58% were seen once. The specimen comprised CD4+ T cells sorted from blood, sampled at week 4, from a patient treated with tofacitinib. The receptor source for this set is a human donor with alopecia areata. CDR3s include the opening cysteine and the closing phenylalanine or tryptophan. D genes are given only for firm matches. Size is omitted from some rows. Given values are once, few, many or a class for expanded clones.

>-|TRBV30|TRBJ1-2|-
CAWTHSYGYTF
TGTGCCTGGACCCACAGCTATGGCTACACCTTC
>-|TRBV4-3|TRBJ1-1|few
CASSQGNRPTEAFF
TGCGCCAGCAGCCAAGGTAACAGACCCACTGAAGCTTTCTTT
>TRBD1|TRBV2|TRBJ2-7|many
CASSEGRGTYEQYF
TGTGCCAGCAGTGAAGGCAGGGGGACCTACGAGCAGTACTTC
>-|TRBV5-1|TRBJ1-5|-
CASSPQEGNQPQHF
TGCGCCAGCAGCCCACAGGAAGGCAATCAGCCCCAGCATTTT
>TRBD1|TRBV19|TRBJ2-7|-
CASSRQGSHEQYF
TGTGCCAGTAGTAGACAGGGATCCCACGAGCAGTACTTC
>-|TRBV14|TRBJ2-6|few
CASALSGANVLTF
TGTGCTTCAGCTCTCTCTGGGGCCAACGTCCTGACTTTC
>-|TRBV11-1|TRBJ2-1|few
CASSSQGGEQFF
TGTGCCAGCAGCTCTCAAGGGGGTGAGCAGTTCTTC
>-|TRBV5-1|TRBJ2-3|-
CASSLLRRTADTQYF
TGCGCCAGCAGCTTGCTTCGGAGGACGGCCGATACGCAGTATTTT
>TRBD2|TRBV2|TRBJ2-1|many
CASSSQILAGGYNEQFF
TGTGCCAGCAGTTCCCAGATACTAGCGGGGGGCTACAATGAGCAGTTCTTC
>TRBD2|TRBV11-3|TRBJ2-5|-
CASSLGAGGREPQETQYF
TGTGCCAGCAGCTTAGGAGCGGGGGGCCGGGAGCCGCAAGAGACCCAGTACTTC
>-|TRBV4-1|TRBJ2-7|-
CASSQDRTRAHYEQYF
TGCGCCAGCAGCCAAGATCGGACTCGGGCCCACTACGAGCAGTACTTC
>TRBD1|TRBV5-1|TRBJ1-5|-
CASSFLPGGFQPQHF
TGCGCCAGCAGCTTCCTCCCAGGGGGATTCCAGCCCCAGCATTTT
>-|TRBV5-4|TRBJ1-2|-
CASTQGGGYTF
TGTGCCAGCACCCAGGGTGGGGGCTACACCTTC
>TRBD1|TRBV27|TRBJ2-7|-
CASSPRDRVHEQYF
TGTGCCAGCAGCCCACGGGACAGGGTCCACGAGCAGTACTTC
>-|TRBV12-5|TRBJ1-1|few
CASGLGNTEAFF
TGTGCTAGTGGTTTGGGAAACACTGAAGCTTTCTTT
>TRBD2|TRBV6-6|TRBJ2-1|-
CASSKYSGVSYNEQFF
TGTGCCAGCAGCAAATATAGCGGGGTATCCTACAATGAGCAGTTCTTC
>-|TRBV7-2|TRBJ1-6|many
CASSLVAGGSPLHF
TGTGCCAGCAGCTTAGTCGCGGGGGGTTCACCCCTCCACTTT
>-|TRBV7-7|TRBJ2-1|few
CASSSDRKQFF
TGTGCCAGCAGCTCGGACAGAAAGCAGTTCTTC
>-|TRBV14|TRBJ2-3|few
CASSQGGGDTQYF
TGTGCCAGCAGCCAAGGGGGCGGAGATACGCAGTATTTT
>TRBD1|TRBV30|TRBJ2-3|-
CAWSRDRGTDTQYF
TGTGCCTGGAGCAGGGACAGGGGAACAGATACGCAGTATTTT
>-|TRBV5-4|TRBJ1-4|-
CASSLSGGTNEKLFF
TGTGCCAGCAGCTTGAGTGGTGGGACGAATGAAAAACTGTTTTTT
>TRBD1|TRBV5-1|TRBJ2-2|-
CASRWTGETGELFF
TGCGCCAGTCGGTGGACAGGGGAAACCGGGGAGCTGTTTTTT
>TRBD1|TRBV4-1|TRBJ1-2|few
CASSQAERDRGRRGYTF
TGCGCCAGCAGCCAAGCTGAACGGGACAGGGGTAGGCGAGGCTACACCTTC
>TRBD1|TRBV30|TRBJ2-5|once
CAWGAGTEETQYF
TGTGCCTGGGGCGCCGGGACAGAAGAGACCCAGTACTTC
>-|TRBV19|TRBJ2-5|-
CASSMMTIGETQYF
TGTGCCAGTAGTATGATGACAATCGGAGAGACCCAGTACTTC
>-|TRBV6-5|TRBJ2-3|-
CASKVSSTDTQYF
TGTGCCAGCAAAGTATCTAGCACAGATACGCAGTATTTT
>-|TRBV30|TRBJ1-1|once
CAWSVRENTEAFF
TGTGCCTGGAGTGTACGTGAGAACACTGAAGCTTTCTTT
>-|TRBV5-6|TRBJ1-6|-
CASSLGDRSRPLHF
TGTGCCAGCAGCTTAGGTGACAGGTCCCGACCCCTCCACTTT
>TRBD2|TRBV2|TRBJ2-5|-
CAGRGGEAETQYF
TGTGCCGGACGCGGGGGTGAGGCAGAGACCCAGTACTTC
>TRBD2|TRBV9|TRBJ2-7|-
CTTAGDSYEQYF
TGTACTACCGCGGGGGACTCCTACGAGCAGTACTTC
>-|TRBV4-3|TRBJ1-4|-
CASSQDRVNEKLFF
TGCGCCAGCAGCCAAGACAGAGTTAATGAAAAACTGTTTTTT
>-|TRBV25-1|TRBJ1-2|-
CATRGQGAVYGYTF
TGTGCCACTCGAGGTCAGGGCGCCGTCTATGGCTACACCTTC
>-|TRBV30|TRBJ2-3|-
CAWSWQGGTDTQYF
TGTGCCTGGAGCTGGCAGGGCGGCACAGATACGCAGTATTTT
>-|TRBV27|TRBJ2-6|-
CASSLGTSGANVLTF
TGTGCCAGCAGTTTGGGGACCTCTGGGGCCAACGTCCTGACTTTC
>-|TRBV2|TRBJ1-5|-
CASSESLPSNQPQHF
TGTGCCAGCAGTGAAAGCCTGCCCAGCAATCAGCCCCAGCATTTT
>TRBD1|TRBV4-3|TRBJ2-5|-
CASSQGTGQETQYF
TGCGCCAGCAGCCAAGGGACAGGACAAGAGACCCAGTACTTC
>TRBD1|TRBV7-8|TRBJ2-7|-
CASSLDLPGQSPEQYF
TGTGCCAGCAGCTTAGATCTCCCGGGACAGTCCCCCGAGCAGTACTTC
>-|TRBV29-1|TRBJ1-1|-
CSVWVNTEAFF
TGCAGCGTTTGGGTGAACACTGAAGCTTTCTTT
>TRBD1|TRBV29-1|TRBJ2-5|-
CSVEATGVFGETQYF
TGCAGCGTTGAAGCGACAGGGGTTTTTGGGGAGACCCAGTACTTC
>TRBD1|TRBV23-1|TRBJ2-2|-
CASVPFVRGLPPVAGELFF
TGCGCCAGCGTACCTTTTGTCAGGGGGCTCCCACCTGTCGCCGGGGAGCTGTTTTTT
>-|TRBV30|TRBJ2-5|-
CAWKQAGRETQYF
TGTGCCTGGAAACAGGCAGGTAGGGAGACCCAGTACTTC
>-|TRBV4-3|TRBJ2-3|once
CASSQTASAITDTQYF
TGCGCCAGCAGCCAAACGGCTAGCGCAATCACAGATACGCAGTATTTT
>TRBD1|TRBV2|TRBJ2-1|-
CASSVRQGGEQFF
TGTGCCAGCAGTGTGCGACAGGGCGGTGAGCAGTTCTTC
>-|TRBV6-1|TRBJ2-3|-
CASALGDTQYF
TGTGCCAGCGCCCTAGGCGATACGCAGTATTTT
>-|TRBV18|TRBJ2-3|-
CASSQRASDTQYF
TGTGCCAGCTCACAAAGGGCATCAGATACGCAGTATTTT
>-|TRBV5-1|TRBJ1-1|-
CASSRPSGNTEAFF
TGCGCCAGCAGCCGTCCCTCAGGGAACACTGAAGCTTTCTTT
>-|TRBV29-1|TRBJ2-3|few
CSVRPGADTQYF
TGCAGCGTTCGCCCAGGGGCAGATACGCAGTATTTT